The present TCR beta chain was sequenced within a study of blood T cell repertoires in COVID-19. About the study: Some COVID-19 samples were acute and others convalescent; all came from the United States, Italy and Spain.

This clone was observed a single time. This CDR3 contains 14 residues. The V end was cut by 6 bases, the J end by 6 bases, with 15 bases between. The germline V gene has CDR1 MNHEY and CDR2 SMNVEV (reference sequence). Clones were sequenced by immunoSEQ multiplex PCR, and TCRdb holds only the in-frame ones, with some missing. This sample has about 120,000 clones; about 88% occur once, and the top ten carry 1.5% to 1.7%. This receptor was identified in a human donor in a cohort sampled during active COVID-19. The sample was peripheral blood. The chain links TRBV27 to TRBJ2-1; perhaps TRBD1 as D (6 bases). The DNA for the CDR3 is TGTGCCAGCAGATCACAGGGTCCTATCAATGAGCAGTTCTTC. Its translation: CASRSQGPINEQFF.